These T cell receptor beta chains were read from a single sample in a study of blood T cell repertoires in COVID-19. Clones were sequenced by immunoSEQ multiplex PCR, and TCRdb holds only the in-frame ones, with some missing. This sample has roughly 14,000 clones, with almost 95% found just once. Material: peripheral blood. These receptors were collected from a human donor with active COVID-19. The donor label of this sample is uncertain. Both conserved end residues are part of each CDR3. A D gene is named only where the DNA matches it firmly. Clone sizes are given selectively: once, few, many, or a class where the clone is expanded.

clone size: NA; V gene: TRBV7-2; D gene: NA; CDR3 length: 14; J gene: TRBJ2-7; CDR3 DNA: TGTGCCAGCAGCTTAGCCGGTCTAGCGTACGAGCAGTACTTC; CDR3 protein: CASSLAGLAYEQYF
clone size: once; V gene: TRBV6-5; D gene: NA; CDR3 length: 15; J gene: TRBJ1-3; CDR3 DNA: TGTGCCAGCAGTTATCGTGGGGACACTGGAAACACCATATATTTT; CDR3 protein: CASSYRGDTGNTIYF
clone size: NA; V gene: TRBV10-3; D gene: NA; CDR3 length: 15; J gene: TRBJ2-3; CDR3 DNA: TGTGCCATCAGTGAGTCGGCCGCTGTCACAGATACGCAGTATTTT; CDR3 protein: CAISESAAVTDTQYF
clone size: NA; V gene: TRBV5-6; D gene: TRBD1; CDR3 length: 16; J gene: TRBJ2-6; CDR3 DNA: TGTGCCAGCAGCCAGACAGGGGCCCCTGGGGCCAACGTCCTGACTTTC; CDR3 protein: CASSQTGAPGANVLTF
clone size: NA; V gene: TRBV5-1; D gene: TRBD2; CDR3 length: 14; J gene: TRBJ2-2; CDR3 DNA: TGCGCCAGCAGTTCCGGGACTAGCACCGGGGAGCTGTTTTTT; CDR3 protein: CASSSGTSTGELFF
clone size: NA; V gene: TRBV6-5; D gene: TRBD1; CDR3 length: 14; J gene: TRBJ2-7; CDR3 DNA: TGTGCCAGCACTTCAGACAGGGGGGCCGGAGAGCAGTACTTC; CDR3 protein: CASTSDRGAGEQYF
clone size: once; V gene: TRBV21-1; D gene: NA; CDR3 length: 12; J gene: TRBJ2-7; CDR3 DNA: TGTGCCAGCAGCAAAGTTCGGGTCGAGCAGTACTTC; CDR3 protein: CASSKVRVEQYF
clone size: once; V gene: TRBV3-1/TRBV3-2; D gene: TRBD2; CDR3 length: 22; J gene: TRBJ2-1; CDR3 DNA: TGTGCCAGCAGCCAAGACTCCTACTGGATAGCGGGAGGGAAAAGCTCCTACAATGAGCAGTTCTTC; CDR3 protein: CASSQDSYWIAGGKSSYNEQFF
clone size: NA; V gene: TRBV19; D gene: TRBD2; CDR3 length: 13; J gene: TRBJ2-7; CDR3 DNA: TGTGCCAGTAGACTAGCGGGACGGTACGAGCAGTACTTC; CDR3 protein: CASRLAGRYEQYF
clone size: NA; V gene: TRBV18; D gene: NA; CDR3 length: 14; J gene: TRBJ1-4; CDR3 DNA: TGTGCCAGCTCACCGGACAGCACTAATGAAAAACTGTTTTTT; CDR3 protein: CASSPDSTNEKLFF
clone size: NA; V gene: TRBV7-9; D gene: NA; CDR3 length: 15; J gene: TRBJ2-3; CDR3 DNA: TGTGCCAGCAGCTTAGTCGGGCAGGGATCAGATACGCAGTATTTT; CDR3 protein: CASSLVGQGSDTQYF
clone size: NA; V gene: TRBV5-1; D gene: TRBD1; CDR3 length: 14; J gene: TRBJ2-1; CDR3 DNA: TGCGCCAGCGGACGGGACAGCCCCTACAATGAGCAGTTCTTC; CDR3 protein: CASGRDSPYNEQFF
clone size: NA; V gene: TRBV9; D gene: TRBD1; CDR3 length: 15; J gene: TRBJ2-7; CDR3 DNA: TGTGCCAGCAGCGCACAGGGGCTGGGCTTCTACGAGCAGTACTTC; CDR3 protein: CASSAQGLGFYEQYF
clone size: NA; V gene: TRBV25-1; D gene: TRBD1; CDR3 length: 17; J gene: TRBJ2-6; CDR3 DNA: TGTGCCAGCAGTGTACCCCAGGGGGCGCCTGGGGCCAACGTCCTGACTTTC; CDR3 protein: CASSVPQGAPGANVLTF
clone size: NA; V gene: TRBV30; D gene: TRBD2; CDR3 length: 15; J gene: TRBJ2-3; CDR3 DNA: TGTGCCTGGAGTGTACCCTGGACTAGCGAAGATACGCAGTATTTT; CDR3 protein: CAWSVPWTSEDTQYF
clone size: once; V gene: TRBV6-5; D gene: NA; CDR3 length: 14; J gene: TRBJ1-3; CDR3 DNA: TGTGCCAGCAGCCAGGGGTTTGGTGGAAACACCATATATTTT; CDR3 protein: CASSQGFGGNTIYF
clone size: NA; V gene: TRBV3-1/TRBV3-2; D gene: TRBD1; CDR3 length: 15; J gene: TRBJ1-2; CDR3 DNA: TGTGCCAGCAGCCAAGGAAGGACAGGGGGCTATGGCTACACCTTC; CDR3 protein: CASSQGRTGGYGYTF
clone size: NA; V gene: TRBV19; D gene: TRBD1; CDR3 length: 13; J gene: TRBJ1-1; CDR3 DNA: TGTGCCAGTAGAAGGACAGGGGAAACTGAAGCTTTCTTT; CDR3 protein: CASRRTGETEAFF
clone size: NA; V gene: TRBV11-2; D gene: NA; CDR3 length: 15; J gene: TRBJ1-2; CDR3 DNA: TGTGCCAGCAGCTTATCCCCCTCCAGTAACTATGGCTACACCTTC; CDR3 protein: CASSLSPSSNYGYTF
clone size: NA; V gene: TRBV5-1; D gene: TRBD1; CDR3 length: 15; J gene: TRBJ2-1; CDR3 DNA: TGCGCCAGCAGTAGGTCAGGGGGTTCCTACAATGAGCAGTTCTTC; CDR3 protein: CASSRSGGSYNEQFF
clone size: NA; V gene: TRBV7-2; D gene: NA; CDR3 length: 13; J gene: TRBJ2-1; CDR3 DNA: TGTGCCAGCACCGGGACTTCCTACAATGAGCAGTTCTTC; CDR3 protein: CASTGTSYNEQFF
clone size: NA; V gene: TRBV27; D gene: NA; CDR3 length: 16; J gene: TRBJ2-7; CDR3 DNA: TGTGCCAGCAGTTTATCGCCCGGGACACGGGTCCAAAGGCAGTACTTC; CDR3 protein: CASSLSPGTRVQRQYF
clone size: NA; V gene: TRBV2; D gene: TRBD2; CDR3 length: 13; J gene: TRBJ2-7; CDR3 DNA: TGTGCCAGCTCAGGCGGGAGATCGTACGAGCAGTACTTC; CDR3 protein: CASSGGRSYEQYF
clone size: NA; V gene: TRBV6-1; D gene: TRBD2; CDR3 length: 15; J gene: TRBJ2-3; CDR3 DNA: TGTGCCAGCAGTGAAGCGGGACTAGCTCGAGATACGCAGTATTTT; CDR3 protein: CASSEAGLARDTQYF
clone size: NA; V gene: TRBV6-5; D gene: NA; CDR3 length: 16; J gene: TRBJ2-3; CDR3 DNA: TGTGCCAGCAGTTCCCGAGGCTCAGGGATCTTGGATACGCAGTATTTT; CDR3 protein: CASSSRGSGILDTQYF
clone size: NA; V gene: TRBV4-1; D gene: TRBD2; CDR3 length: 16; J gene: TRBJ2-1; CDR3 DNA: TGCGCCAGCAGCCAAGTAAGGACTAGCGGGGACAATGAGCAGTTCTTC; CDR3 protein: CASSQVRTSGDNEQFF
clone size: NA; V gene: TRBV9; D gene: TRBD2; CDR3 length: 17; J gene: TRBJ2-1; CDR3 DNA: TGTGCCAGCAGCGTACGTCCGGTAGCGGGAGGCCGGGGTGAGCAGTTCTTC; CDR3 protein: CASSVRPVAGGRGEQFF